This TCR beta chain was identified during a study of blood T cell repertoires in COVID-19. CDR1 SGHAT and CDR2 FQNNGV come from the germline V gene. The CDR3 length is 15 residues. After removal of 5 bases from V and 1 base from J, the junction contained 5 bases not matched to a gene. Those who participated ranged in age from roughly 18 to 100 years and resided in some 24 US areas. This clone was counted once. Produced via immunoSEQ multiplex PCR; TCRdb's table is partial and in-frame only. The sample includes approximately 150,000 clones, around 87% seen only once; the top ten take over 9%. V usage is TRBV11-2 and J usage is TRBJ1-3; the match to TRBD1 covers 7 bases. The sequence derives from a man aged 55 to 70 who had recovered from COVID-19. The sample comprised PBMCs or T cells enriched from blood (not recorded which). CDR3 sequence reads: CASSRQGFSGNTIYF. The DNA for the CDR3 is TGTGCCAGCAGCCGACAGGGTTTTTCTGGAAACACCATATATTTT.